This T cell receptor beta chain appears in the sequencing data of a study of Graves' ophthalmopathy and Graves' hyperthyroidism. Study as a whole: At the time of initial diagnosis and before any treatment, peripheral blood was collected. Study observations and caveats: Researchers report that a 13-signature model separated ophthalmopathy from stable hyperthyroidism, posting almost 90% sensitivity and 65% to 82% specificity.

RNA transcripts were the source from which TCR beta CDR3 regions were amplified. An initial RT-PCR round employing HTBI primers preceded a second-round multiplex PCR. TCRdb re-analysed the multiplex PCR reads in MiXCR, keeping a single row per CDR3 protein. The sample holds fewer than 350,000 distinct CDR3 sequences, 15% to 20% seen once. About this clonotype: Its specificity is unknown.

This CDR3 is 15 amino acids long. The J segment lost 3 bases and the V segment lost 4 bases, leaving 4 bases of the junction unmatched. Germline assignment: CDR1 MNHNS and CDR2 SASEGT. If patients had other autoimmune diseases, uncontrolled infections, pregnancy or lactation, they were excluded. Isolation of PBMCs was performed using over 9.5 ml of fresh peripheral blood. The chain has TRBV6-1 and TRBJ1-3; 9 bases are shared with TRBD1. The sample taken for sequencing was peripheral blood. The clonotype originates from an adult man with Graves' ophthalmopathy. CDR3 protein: CASSGQGDYGNTIYF. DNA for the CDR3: TGTGCCAGCAGTGGACAGGGGGATTATGGAAACACCATATATTTT.